The 11 T cell receptor beta chains given below trace back to one sample, sequenced in a study of T cell responses to AZD1222 COVID-19 vaccine. Data came from immunoSEQ multiplex PCR; TCRdb stores just in-frame clones and leaves some out. The table includes about 94,000 clones, 85% detected once. The material sequenced was peripheral blood, taken 28 days after the second AZD1222 dose. The receptors derive from an adult who received the AZD1222 COVID-19 vaccine.

CDR3 protein: CASSYLAGRNTEAFF. Written as DNA, the CDR3 is TGTGCCAGCAGTTACTTGGCAGGAAGGAACACTGAAGCTTTCTTT. This sequence joins TRBV6-6 and TRBJ1-1, with no clear D. The germline V and J ends were trimmed by 1 base and 1 base, with 10 bases remaining between them. Germline V CDR1 and CDR2: MNHNY, SVGAGI (reference sequence). The CDR3 is made up of 15 amino acids.

This rearrangement joins TRBV2 to TRBJ2-3, with TRBD2 as a possible D gene (6 bases). The CDR3 spans 15 residues. Germline CDR1 reads SNHLY; CDR2 reads FYNNEI. V shed 6 bases and J shed 2 bases, with 15 bases lying between them. CDR3 region: CASRDLAESTDTQYF. CDR3 sequence (DNA): TGTGCCAGCAGGGATTTAGCGGAATCCACAGATACGCAGTATTTT.

The chain carries TRBV7-2 and TRBJ2-2, with a weak D call TRBD2 (5 bases). The V gene lost 0 bases and the J gene lost 7 bases, with 15 bases spanning the gap. This CDR3 has 16 residues. Per germline, CDR1 SGHTA and CDR2 FQGNSA. This CDR3 is CASSLAGLSSGGELFF. In nucleotides, the CDR3 is TGTGCCAGCAGCTTAGCGGGTTTGTCGAGCGGCGGGGAGCTGTTTTTT.

The CDR3: CASSQSLGQSYEQYF. CDR3 in DNA: TGTGCCAGCAGCCAATCTTTGGGACAGTCCTACGAGCAGTACTTC. The V and J genes are TRBV4-2 and TRBJ2-7, with TRBD1 matching over 7 bases. Losses at the gene ends were 2 bases for V and 1 base for J; bases not matched to a gene: 5. The CDR3 runs to 15 residues. Germline V gene sequence: CDR1 LGHNA, CDR2 YNFKEQ.

V and J are TRBV4-3 and TRBJ2-2, with D unresolved. Germline CDR1 LGHNA, CDR2 YSLEER. V shed 0 bases and J shed 3 bases, with 11 bases lying between them. CDR3 length: 16 residues. The chain's CDR3 is CASSQDLRQDTGELFF. The CDR3 DNA reads as TGCGCCAGCAGCCAAGATCTACGCCAGGACACCGGGGAGCTGTTTTTT.

CDR3 sequence (DNA): TGTGCCAGCAGCTTGTACTCCACAACCTACGAGCAGTACTTC. Amino acids: CASSLYSTTYEQYF. The V gene is TRBV11-2, the J gene TRBJ2-7, with D uncertain. V gave up 3 bases and J gave up 2 bases, with 11 bases separating them. Germline V gene lookup returns CDR1 SGHAT and CDR2 FQNNGV. The CDR3 contains 14 residues.

The V gene is TRBV7-2, the J gene TRBJ2-1; TRBD2 aligns across 10 bases. V lost 2 bases, J lost 8 bases, and 6 bases stayed unmatched. This CDR3 has 15 residues. Germline assignment: CDR1 SGHTA and CDR2 FQGNSA. CDR3 region: CASSLTSGIYYEQFF. The CDR3 coding sequence is TGTGCCAGCAGCTTAACTAGCGGGATCTATTATGAGCAGTTCTTC.

This chain uses TRBV7-9 with TRBJ1-3; D ambiguous. Germline V gene lookup returns CDR1 SEHNR and CDR2 FQNEAQ (reference sequence). This CDR3 is built from 15 residues. V gave up 4 bases and J gave up 0 bases, with 10 bases separating them. CDR3 residues: CASSSSGSSGNTIYF. CDR3 coding DNA: TGTGCCAGCAGCTCCTCAGGAAGCTCTGGAAACACCATATATTTT.

This chain joins TRBV7-2 and TRBJ2-2; D gene ambiguous. Trimming pared 3 bases from V and 4 bases from J, leaving 9 bases between. Germline values: CDR1 SGHTA, CDR2 FQGNSA. The CDR3 is 14 residues long. CDR3 nucleotide sequence: TGTGCCAGCAGCTTTGCCGGGCCCACCGGGGAGCTGTTTTTT. This sequence encodes CASSFAGPTGELFF.

The V call is TRBV7-2, the J call TRBJ2-1; D not certain. V shed 6 bases and J shed 5 bases, with 5 bases lying between them. From germline, CDR1 is SGHTA and CDR2 FQGNSA. The CDR3 has 11 residues. The CDR3: CASRRDNEQFF. The CDR3 region has the DNA TGTGCCAGCAGAAGAGACAATGAGCAGTTCTTC.

The CDR3 is CASSPSRIEQFF. CDR3 DNA: TGTGCCAGCTCACCCTCCCGGATTGAGCAGTTCTTC. The rearrangement uses TRBV18 and TRBJ2-1; D is uncertain. V was shortened by 3 bases and J by 9 bases, with 9 bases between the two germline ends. This CDR3 comprises 12 residues. The germline V gene encodes CDR1 KGHSH and CDR2 LQKENI. Supplemented by reference TRBV18 and TRBJ2-1, the full variable domain reads NAGVMQNPRHLVRRRGQEARLRCSPMKGHSHVYWYRQLPEEGLKFMVYLQKENIIDESGMPKERFSAEFPKEGPSILRIQQVVRGDSAAYFCASSPSRIEQFFGPGTRLTVL.